Sequencing of this T cell receptor (beta chain) was carried out in a study of blood T cell repertoires in COVID-19 (TCRdb year 2020). Turning to the overall study: Collaborator samples came from the United States, Italy and Spain and covered acute and convalescent phases of COVID-19. The material from the prospective study consisted of cDNA or gDNA derived from T cells, B-cell-depleted T cells, or PBMCs. The dataset comprised deeply sampled blood TCRbeta repertoires from subjects exposed to, actively infected with, or recovered from COVID-19. A freely available public database, intended as a resource for researchers studying the immune response to SARS-CoV-2, is where the repertoires were released. Samples came from the ongoing ImmuneRACE study (first 160 participants) plus 1,254 subjects from 6 global collaborators. A de-identified subject ID, COVID-19 status, age in years and sex were almost always included in the sample metadata. Where HLA class I and class II types were available, the types were taken from metadata supplied by the sample provider, not from assay-based typing. Findings and caveats that apply to the study as a whole: The amount of clinical and demographic metadata varied by source and participant and was provided uncurated.

Points on this clone: Which antigen it targets is not known. One base away there is no much larger clone; base qualities are not given.

V is pared back by 1 base and J by 4 bases, with 10 bases lying between the germline termini. There are 14 amino acids in the CDR3, from cysteine to phenylalanine inclusive. Only CDR3 DNA is held: 42 bases, read in frame from base 1. Via the germline V gene (reference sequence), CDR1 is LGHDT and CDR2 YNNKEL. The immunoSEQ Assay, a bias-controlled multiplex PCR, was used to amplify TCRbeta CDR3 regions from genomic DNA. Per the source publication's procedure: The number of nucleated cells in each sample was estimated from the amplification of reference gene primers within the assay. To quantify the absolute abundance of each unique TCRbeta CDR3 rearrangement, sequence reads were collapsed and filtered. Productive Simpson clonality was computed per sample as the square root of Simpson's diversity index over productive rearrangements. Drawn from immuneACCESS, this table holds only the in-frame rearrangements with V and J called that TCRdb kept. Clones are partly lost; checked studies trace under half to an unresolved V gene and leave the rest unexplained. The DNA was the basis for D and trimming; V, J and clone size are from that table. This sample is represented by around 170,000 clones; roughly 86% of them were singletons. The top ten clones comprise 7% to 10% of the sample.

Participants in the prospective study were aged about 18 to 89 years, lived in under 30 United States geographic areas, and enrolled through a virtual design. In the prospective study, participants were assigned to cohorts based on the clinical history participants reported in a screening survey and a study questionnaire. ImmuneRACE Cohort 3 recovered participants were defined by two consecutive negative NP/OP PCR tests, healthcare professional clearance, or symptom resolution. Mobile phlebotomists in the prospective study collected whole blood, serum and a nasopharyngeal or oropharyngeal swab from every participant. Participants in the prospective study had the option to provide additional blood draws and questionnaires over an approximately 2-month period. Before DNA extraction, blood samples from the prospective study were shipped at room temperature or frozen.

The source material was PBMCs or T cells enriched from blood (not recorded which). This TCR came from a woman aged 25 to 45 who had recovered from COVID-19. In this chain, TRBV3-1 (or the pseudogene TRBV3-2) is recombined with TRBJ1-2; TRBD1 could be the D gene, as 6 bases match. The DNA reads TGTGCCAGCAGCCAAGGACAGGCGGGCTATGGCTACACCTTC. Its protein product is CASSQGQAGYGYTF.